This TCR beta chain was identified in a study of blood T cell repertoires in COVID-19. At the level of the study: PBMCs, B-cell-depleted T cells, or T cells were the source of the cDNA or gDNA that made up the material.

During active infection, Seattle patients enrolled and were then monitored through disease. Original handling: Nucleated cell counts were estimated from reference gene primer amplification. Generated by immunoSEQ multiplex PCR, the TCRdb table keeps only in-frame clones and is missing some. V and J calls and clone size are as listed in that table; D and trimming were resolved from the DNA. The sample holds roughly 150,000 clones, around 84% seen once. Only one count was recorded for this clone. The germline gives CDR1 MNHEY, CDR2 SMNVEV (reference sequence). Between the trimmed V and J ends, which lost 0 bases and 11 bases, there was a span of 16 bases. The CDR3 runs 14 residues.

Sequences were obtained from peripheral blood. The V gene is TRBV27, the J gene TRBJ2-5; D perhaps matches TRBD1 (6 bases). The receptor was derived from a woman in her forties or fifties with COVID-19, enrolled during active disease. The DNA for the CDR3 is TGTGCCAGCAGTTTATCTACAAATGACAGGATTCAGTACTTC. It specifies CASSLSTNDRIQYF.